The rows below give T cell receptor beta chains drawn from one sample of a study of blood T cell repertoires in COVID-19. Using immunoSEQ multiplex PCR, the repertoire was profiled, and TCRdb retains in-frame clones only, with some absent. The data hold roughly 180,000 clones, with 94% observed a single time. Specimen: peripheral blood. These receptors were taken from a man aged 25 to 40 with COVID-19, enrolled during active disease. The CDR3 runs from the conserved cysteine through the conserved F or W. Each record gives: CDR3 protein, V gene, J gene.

cdr3_aa: CASSWGGALQPQHF
v_call: TRBV2
j_call: TRBJ1-5

cdr3_aa: CASSLGQRNTEAFF
v_call: TRBV11-1
j_call: TRBJ1-1

cdr3_aa: CASSLRDTHTEAFF
v_call: TRBV5-4
j_call: TRBJ1-1

cdr3_aa: CARSPTGGAIGELFF
v_call: TRBV5-3
j_call: TRBJ2-2

cdr3_aa: CASSYSMGTGGKEQFF
v_call: TRBV6-5
j_call: TRBJ2-1

cdr3_aa: CASIRRQETQYF
v_call: TRBV6-6
j_call: TRBJ2-5

cdr3_aa: CASRVTGDTQYF
v_call: TRBV5-1
j_call: TRBJ2-3

cdr3_aa: CASSGGSLNTEAFF
v_call: TRBV5-1
j_call: TRBJ1-1

cdr3_aa: CASSPIRAGNTDTQYF
v_call: TRBV6-2/TRBV6-3
j_call: TRBJ2-3

cdr3_aa: CASSPRTPDRDRINQPQHF
v_call: TRBV4-1
j_call: TRBJ1-5

cdr3_aa: CASSATQGVDGYTF
v_call: TRBV25-1
j_call: TRBJ1-2